This T cell receptor beta chain was documented in a study of cytomegalovirus exposure and HLA in healthy donors. Notes on the study in general: Per a prior analysis, the majority of TCR beta V segments were productive roughly 90% or roughly 30% of the time.

V lost 5 bases to trimming and J lost 6 bases, with 19 bases between them. The CDR3 runs 15 residues. CDR1 is SEHNR and CDR2 is FQNEAQ in the germline V gene (reference sequence). Donors were ostensibly healthy at sampling, although undocumented immune exposures were probable. The sample holds one count of this clone. Its antigen is as yet unknown. PCR was performed using 60 Vbeta and 13 Jbeta primers. Sequencing was performed with immunoSEQ multiplex PCR; in TCRdb, only in-frame clones are kept and a portion is missing. The repertoire holds approximately 110,000 clones, with 74% as singletons. Sequenced input: PBMCs. The clonotype was recovered from a man in his fifties in good health and CMV-seropositive. This chain connects TRBV7-9 to TRBJ1-2; D remains ambiguous. CDR3 sequence: CASSLAGLGIDGYTF. CDR3 bases: TGTGCCAGCAGCCTCGCGGGGTTGGGCATAGATGGCTACACCTTC.